A single sample is the source of the 2 T cell receptor beta chains below, sequenced in a study of CD8+ T cells in alopecia areata. RNA was extracted and reverse transcribed into cDNA as the sequencing template. Only in-frame clones appear in the TCRdb table, and some are missing; sequencing was by immunoSEQ multiplex PCR. Here the sample spans under 300,000 clones, roughly two thirds being singletons. The specimen was CD4+ T cells sorted from blood, collected at week 0. The receptors here all came from a human donor with alopecia areata.

The chain joins TRBV18 to TRBJ2-2; 10 bases align to TRBD2. The junction had 7 bases not matched to a gene; V was cut back by 3 bases and J by 3 bases. Germline V gene sequence: CDR1 KGHSH, CDR2 LQKENI. The length of the CDR3 is 17 residues. CDR3 sequence: CASSPPGTSAYTGELFF. Here the CDR3 DNA reads TGTGCCAGCTCACCTCCCGGGACTAGCGCCTACACCGGGGAGCTGTTTTTT. Using reference TRBV18 and TRBJ2-2 for the parts outside the CDR3, the full variable domain is NAGVMQNPRHLVRRRGQEARLRCSPMKGHSHVYWYRQLPEEGLKFMVYLQKENIIDESGMPKERFSAEFPKEGPSILRIQQVVRGDSAAYFCASSPPGTSAYTGELFFGEGSRLTVL.

Turning to this clone: The same CDR3 also results from other DNA sequences found in this sample. This rearrangement joins TRBV5-6 to TRBJ2-5; D might be TRBD1 (6 bases). Trimming removed 1 base at V and 1 base at J, with 8 bases between. Germline values: CDR1 SGHDT, CDR2 YYEEEE. This CDR3 spans 14 amino acids. The chain's CDR3 is CASSLTGPQETQYF. CDR3 DNA: TGTGCCAGCAGCTTGACAGGGCCCCAAGAGACCCAGTACTTC.